The clone carrying this TCR beta chain was seen repeatedly, ten times or more. V trimming: 5 bases; J trimming: 1 base; junction bases outside the gene matches: 10. CDR1 is DFQATT, CDR2 SNEGSKA, per germline (reference sequence). The CDR3 covers 16 residues. This sample stems from a study of metastatic and nonmetastatic thyroid tumors. TCRdb re-called the PCR reads with MiXCR. Among 13,000 or so clones listed, around 23% were seen once. Nobody among the patients had been given any treatment before thyroid surgery. The chain employs TRBV20-1 and TRBJ1-1; 10 bases are shared with TRBD1. Specimen: blood. The receptor was derived from a male donor with papillary thyroid cancer or a benign thyroid nodule (not recorded which). Some clones in this sample may be carry-over from other donors' samples. The CDR3 reads CSARTGGIDWNTEAFF. CDR3 DNA sequence: TGCAGTGCTCGGACAGGGGGAATCGACTGGAACACTGAAGCTTTCTTT.